What follows are 10 T cell receptor beta chains derived from one specimen sequenced in a study of blood T cell repertoires in COVID-19. Assay used: immunoSEQ multiplex PCR; TCRdb lists only in-frame clones, some missing. The profile covers fewer than 250,000 clones, with around 90% appearing a single time and 3% to 4% taken by the ten largest. Sequenced sample: PBMCs or T cells enriched from blood (not recorded which). The receptor source for this set is a woman aged 25 to 39 who had been exposed to COVID-19.

The rearrangement joins TRBV12-3 or TRBV12-4 to TRBJ1-6, with a possible D match to TRBD1 (6 bases). The ends were cut back, 6 bases at V and 5 bases at J, with 8 bases in the middle. The CDR3 totals 13 residues. The CDR3 DNA reads TGTGCCAGCAGCAGGGGAAATAATTCACCCCTCCACTTT. It encodes CASSRGNNSPLHF.

CDR3 sequence reads: CASSSDRGYNSPLHF. For the CDR3, the DNA is TGCGCCAGCAGTTCCGACAGGGGATATAATTCACCCCTCCACTTT. V is TRBV5-1 and J is TRBJ1-6, with 8 bases lining up with TRBD1. The germline gives CDR1 SGHRS, CDR2 YFSETQ. The ends lost 5 bases at V and 4 bases at J; junction bases unmatched: 5. The CDR3 loop spans 15 amino acids.

The genes are TRBV3-1 (or the pseudogene TRBV3-2) and TRBJ2-7; weak D call: TRBD1 (5 bases). This CDR3 comprises 14 residues. Germline assignment: CDR1 LGHDT and CDR2 YNNKEL (reference sequence). V was shortened by 3 bases and J by 3 bases, with 12 bases between the two germline ends. The CDR3 nucleotides read TGTGCCAGCAGCCAGTGGGGCCAGAACTACGAGCAGTACTTC. Amino acid sequence: CASSQWGQNYEQYF.

In DNA form, the CDR3 reads TGTGCCAGCGACCCGGGGGACACAGATACGCAGTATTTT. Residues: CASDPGDTDTQYF. J is TRBJ2-3 and V is TRBV2, with D possibly matching TRBD2 (6 bases). From germline, CDR1 is SNHLY and CDR2 FYNNEI. V gave up 8 bases and J gave up 2 bases, with 11 bases separating them. There are 13 residues in the CDR3.

This clone was observed a few times. This chain connects TRBV2 to TRBJ1-2; 10 bases are a match to TRBD1. Germline V gene sequence: CDR1 SNHLY, CDR2 FYNNEI. V was pared by 3 bases and J by 3 bases, with 1 base of the junction left unmatched. The CDR3 contains 14 residues. Here the CDR3 DNA reads TGTGCCAGCAGTGAGGACAGGGGGGACTATGGCTACACCTTC. Its protein product is CASSEDRGDYGYTF.

The chain employs TRBV9 and TRBJ2-3, with TRBD2 as a possible D gene (6 bases). V was clipped by 7 bases and J by 0 bases, with 12 bases between them. The CDR3 is 14 residues long. CDR1 and CDR2 from the germline V gene are SGDLS and YYNGEE. The CDR3, as DNA: TGTGCCAGCGACGAGGGGAGGAGCACAGATACGCAGTATTTT. Translating gives CASDEGRSTDTQYF. The variable domain in full, completed from reference TRBV9 and TRBJ2-3, reads DSGVTQTPKHLITATGQRVTLRCSPRSGDLSVYWYQQSLDQGLQFLIQYYNGEERAKGNILERFSAQQFPDLHSELNLSSLELGDSALYFCASDEGRSTDTQYFGPGTRLTVL.

In its sample, this clone was seen once. The chain has TRBV5-1 and TRBJ1-1; tentative D call: TRBD1 (5 bases). The CDR3 contains 15 residues. The V gene's germline CDR1 is SGHRS and CDR2 YFSETQ. Trimming cost V 0 bases and J 5 bases, with 14 bases left between them. CDR3 nucleotides: TGCGCCAGCAGCTTGGCCCTGGGGGGGTCTACTGAAGCTTTCTTT. It is translated as CASSLALGGSTEAFF.

For the CDR3, the DNA is TGTGCCTGGAGTCAGGGACACTCGGTTGAATCACCCCTCCACTTT. Its translation: CAWSQGHSVESPLHF. V usage is TRBV30 and J usage is TRBJ1-6, with D maybe TRBD1 (6 bases). Germline V lookup: CDR1 GTSNPN, CDR2 SVGIG (reference sequence). The CDR3 is 15 amino acids. The V end was cut by 2 bases, the J end by 10 bases, with 18 bases between.

This clone was counted a single time. V usage is TRBV4-1 and J usage is TRBJ1-3, with D uncertain. The germline gives CDR1 MGHRA, CDR2 YSYEKL. The CDR3 length is 17 residues. Trimming stripped 2 bases from V and 0 bases from J, with 14 bases between. This CDR3 reads CASSQLLNFDSGNTIYF. The CDR3 region has the DNA TGCGCCAGCAGCCAACTTTTGAACTTCGACTCTGGAAACACCATATATTTT.

This clone came up once. This chain uses TRBV11-2 with TRBJ2-1; 14 bases map to TRBD2. This CDR3 comprises 19 residues. CDR1 is SGHAT and CDR2 is FQNNGV in the germline V gene. V dropped 5 bases and J dropped 1; count of bases not matched to a gene: 10. For the CDR3, the DNA is TGTGCCAGCAGCCCCCCGGGACTAGCGGGAGTGGGGTCCTACAATGAGCAGTTCTTC. Protein product: CASSPPGLAGVGSYNEQFF.